These T cell receptor beta chains were read from a single sample in a study of breast tumors, draining lymph nodes, adjacent tissues. TCRdb redid the calling of the multiplex PCR reads with MiXCR, one entry per CDR3 protein. The sample has about 13,000 distinct CDR3 sequences, roughly half seen once. The material sequenced was tumor-adjacent breast tissue. The receptors shown here come from a female donor with breast cancer. Some clones in this sample may be carry-over from other donors' samples. The CDR3 runs from the conserved cysteine through the conserved F or W. D genes are given only for firm matches. A clone size is listed for some rows: how often the clone was seen (once, few, many), or a class if it is expanded.

-	few	TRBV6-5	TRBJ2-7	CASSHSLGLVYEQYF	TGTGCCAGCAGTCACTCGCTAGGGTTAGTCTACGAGCAGTACTTC
-	-	TRBV20-1	TRBJ1-6	CSANFQEGNSPLHF	TGCAGCGCAAACTTCCAGGAGGGAAATTCACCCCTCCACTTT
-	-	TRBV7-9	TRBJ1-1	CASSLEGRDTEAFF	TGTGCCAGCAGCTTAGAGGGGAGGGACACTGAAGCTTTCTTT
TRBD1	-	TRBV15	TRBJ2-3	CATSAGTGWTDTQYF	TGTGCCACCAGCGCCGGGACAGGGTGGACAGATACGCAGTATTTT
-	-	TRBV5-5	TRBJ2-7	CASSLRGPTSSYEQYF	TGTGCCAGCAGCTTGAGGGGTCCGACCTCCTCCTACGAGCAGTACTTC
-	many	TRBV14	TRBJ2-7	CASSQDRSYEQYF	TGTGCCAGCAGCCAAGATCGTTCCTACGAGCAGTACTTC
TRBD2	-	TRBV7-2	TRBJ2-3	CASSLGAAGGGGDTQYF	TGTGCCAGCAGCTTAGGTGCAGCGGGAGGGGGCGGGGATACGCAGTATTTT
-	medium-sized	TRBV7-2	TRBJ2-5	CASSSGLPGQTQYF	TGTGCCAGCAGTTCTGGCTTACCGGGCCAGACCCAGTACTTC
TRBD1	medium-sized	TRBV4-1	TRBJ2-3	CASSQAETGGRDTQYF	TGCGCCAGCAGCCAGGCCGAGACAGGGGGGCGGGATACGCAGTATTTT
-	medium-sized	TRBV7-2	TRBJ2-5	CASSLVAGGRGQETQYF	TGTGCCAGCAGCCTGGTAGCAGGGGGGCGTGGGCAAGAGACCCAGTACTTC
-	many	TRBV24-1	TRBJ2-1	CATSDFTLEQFF	TGTGCCACCAGTGATTTTACCCTTGAGCAGTTCTTC
-	few	TRBV29-1	TRBJ2-7	CSVEEGAQPYEQYF	TGCAGCGTTGAGGAAGGGGCCCAGCCTTACGAGCAGTACTTC
TRBD2	medium-sized	TRBV11-1	TRBJ2-3	CAGSAGVGITDTQYF	TGTGCCGGCTCGGCGGGAGTCGGGATCACAGATACGCAGTATTTT
-	-	TRBV10-2	TRBJ1-5	CASSESGLRQPTHF	TGCGCCAGCAGTGAGTCGGGGTTAAGACAGCCCACCCATTTT
TRBD2	many	TRBV5-4	TRBJ2-7	CASSPGLTYEQYF	TGTGCCAGCAGTCCGGGACTAACCTACGAGCAGTACTTC
TRBD1	-	TRBV29-1	TRBJ1-4	CSVDSGYGTGEKLFF	TGCAGCGTTGATAGCGGGTACGGGACAGGTGAAAAACTGTTTTTT
-	medium-sized	TRBV6-6	TRBJ2-7	CASSYEGLAYEQYF	TGTGCCAGCAGTTACGAAGGTTTGGCCTACGAGCAGTACTTC
-	-	TRBV11-3	TRBJ2-2	CASTIRAAQNTGELFF	TGTGCCAGCACCATAAGGGCGGCCCAGAACACCGGGGAGCTGTTTTTT
-	-	TRBV9	TRBJ2-7	CASSVDGNSYEQYF	TGTGCCAGCAGCGTAGATGGCAACTCCTACGAGCAGTACTTC
TRBD2	-	TRBV4-2	TRBJ2-7	CASSQGGLAGDEQYF	TGTGCCAGCAGCCAAGGGGGACTAGCGGGTGACGAGCAGTACTTC
-	-	TRBV11-3	TRBJ2-3	CASSLEGLLADTQYF	TGTGCCAGCAGCTTAGAAGGGCTACTGGCAGATACGCAGTATTTT
TRBD2	medium-sized	TRBV7-2	TRBJ2-3	CASSSGTSGRTDTQYF	TGTGCCAGCAGCTCTGGGACTAGCGGGAGGACAGATACGCAGTATTTT
TRBD2	-	TRBV9	TRBJ2-7	CANSPPAGLASYEQYF	TGTGCCAACAGCCCCCCTGCGGGACTAGCATCCTACGAGCAGTACTTC
TRBD1	many	TRBV4-2	TRBJ1-4	CASSPPSDRGNEKLFF	TGTGCCAGCAGCCCCCCCTCGGACAGGGGTAATGAAAAACTGTTTTTT
TRBD1	-	TRBV10-2	TRBJ2-7	CASGRQGQIFDEQYF	TGCGCCAGCGGGAGACAGGGACAGATATTTGACGAGCAGTACTTC
-	-	TRBV5-1	TRBJ2-7	CASSFNGYEQYF	TGCGCCAGCAGCTTCAACGGCTACGAGCAGTACTTC
-	few	TRBV18	TRBJ2-3	CASSPSTDTQYF	TGTGCCAGCTCACCAAGCACAGATACGCAGTATTTT
-	-	TRBV5-4	TRBJ2-6	CASSRSAGANVLTF	TGTGCCAGCAGTAGATCTGCGGGGGCCAACGTCCTGACTTTC
-	many	TRBV19	TRBJ2-3	CASSGAGSATDTQYF	TGTGCCAGTAGCGGGGCGGGGTCAGCTACAGATACGCAGTATTTT
TRBD1	-	TRBV24-1	TRBJ1-5	CATNDGTGDSQPQHF	TGTGCCACCAATGATGGGACAGGGGACAGTCAGCCCCAGCATTTT
-	-	TRBV20-1	TRBJ2-1	CSARLIVGLQPSSYNEQFF	TGCAGTGCTAGATTGATAGTGGGACTCCAACCGAGCTCCTACAATGAGCAGTTCTTC
-	large	TRBV6-2/TRBV6-3	TRBJ1-5	CASSYSGGYQPQHF	TGTGCCAGCAGTTACTCCGGCGGGTATCAGCCCCAGCATTTT
TRBD1	few	TRBV6-5	TRBJ2-4	CASWRQGVAKNIQYF	TGTGCCAGCTGGCGACAGGGCGTAGCCAAAAACATTCAGTACTTC
-	medium-sized	TRBV12-3/TRBV12-4	TRBJ2-3	CASRVLLGGNTDTQYF	TGTGCCAGCAGAGTACTTCTAGGGGGGAACACAGATACGCAGTATTTT
-	-	TRBV6-1	TRBJ1-2	CASSHGGGRGYTF	TGTGCCAGCAGTCACGGCGGGGGGCGTGGCTACACCTTC
TRBD1	once	TRBV28	TRBJ1-6	CASSLLTGNSPLHF	TGTGCCAGCAGTTTACTGACAGGGAATTCACCCCTCCACTTT
-	many	TRBV9	TRBJ1-6	CASGSRDGQYSPLHF	TGTGCCAGCGGCTCCCGGGACGGACAATATTCACCCCTCCACTTT
-	-	TRBV9	TRBJ2-3	CASSAEGRGYTDTQYF	TGTGCCAGCAGCGCTGAAGGAAGAGGGTACACAGATACGCAGTATTTT
-	-	TRBV2	TRBJ2-7	CASNRVETYEQYF	TGTGCCAGTAACAGGGTGGAGACCTACGAGCAGTACTTC
-	-	TRBV9	TRBJ1-5	CASSAETVNQPQNF	TGTGCCAGCAGCGCTGAGACAGTTAATCAGCCCCAGAATTTT
TRBD1	many	TRBV7-9	TRBJ2-5	CASSPDRGVRETQYF	TGTGCCAGCAGCCCGGACAGGGGGGTGAGGGAGACCCAGTACTTC
-	many	TRBV19	TRBJ1-3	CASSVPGRADSGNTIYF	TGTGCCAGTAGTGTACCGGGACGGGCCGACTCTGGAAACACCATATATTTT
-	many	TRBV27	TRBJ2-7	CASIRSGGSSYEQYF	TGTGCCAGCATTCGATCCGGGGGCAGCTCCTACGAGCAGTACTTC
-	-	TRBV7-2	TRBJ2-3	CASSLAADTQYF	TGTGCCAGCAGCCTTGCAGCAGATACGCAGTATTTT
-	-	TRBV7-9	TRBJ2-2	CASSPEAVSRELFF	TGTGCCAGCAGTCCGGAAGCCGTGTCAAGGGAGCTGTTTTTT
-	many	TRBV18	TRBJ1-2	CASSPDNYGYTF	TGTGCCAGCTCACCCGATAACTATGGCTACACCTTC